Sequencing of this TCR beta chain was carried out in a study of OX40 agonist ivuxolimab in advanced cancers. General observations from the study: Antigen specificity remained undetermined for the expanded peripheral T cells.

CDR1 and CDR2 from the germline V gene are SGDLS and YYNGEE. This CDR3 is built from 16 residues. V lost 3 bases, J lost 2 bases, and 5 bases stayed unmatched. This clone was detected only a few times. Its antigen is not known. The data were produced by immunoSEQ multiplex PCR, yet TCRdb's version contains in-frame clones alone and is incomplete. The table has about 28,000 clones, over 75% seen once. The material was CD4+ or CD8+ T cells sorted from blood, obtained in a trial of the OX40 agonist ivuxolimab. The rearrangement uses TRBV9 and TRBJ2-7; 13 bases align to TRBD2. This clonotype originated in an adult with an advanced solid tumor such as melanoma, head and neck, liver or kidney cancer. CDR3 DNA sequence: TGTGCCAGCAGCGGGGGACTAGCGGGACCTCCCTACGAGCAGTACTTC. This codes for CASSGGLAGPPYEQYF.